This TCR beta chain was sequenced for a study of blood T cell repertoires in COVID-19. Across the study: Sources were T cells, B-cell-depleted T cells, or PBMCs; the material itself was cDNA or gDNA.

In the study's own analysis: Estimated nucleated cell counts came from reference gene primer amplification. Sequenced by immunoSEQ multiplex PCR; TCRdb stores in-frame clones only, minus some. That table supplies the V and J calls and clone size; D and trimming were determined from the DNA. Here the sample spans about 310,000 clones, roughly 87% being singletons. Germline V gives CDR1 PRHDT, CDR2 FYEKMQ (reference sequence). The CDR3 sequence is 13 residues long. V lost 2 bases, J lost 4 bases, and 0 bases stayed unmatched. The cohort comprised adults aged roughly 18 to 95 years residing in about two dozen US areas. Cohorts were based on clinical histories the participants reported.

The sequence was obtained from a woman between 18 and 29 years old who had recovered from COVID-19. Sequencing was carried out using PBMCs or T cells enriched from blood (not recorded which). The rearrangement uses TRBV13 and TRBJ1-1; the match to TRBD1 covers 8 bases. The CDR3 sequence: CASSLTGGTEAFF. The DNA of the CDR3 is TGTGCCAGCAGCTTAACAGGGGGCACTGAAGCTTTCTTT.